These 31 T cell receptor beta chains originate from one sample sequenced in a study of blood T cell repertoires in COVID-19. Clones were sequenced by immunoSEQ multiplex PCR, and TCRdb holds only the in-frame ones, with some missing. The sample has some 260,000 clones, about four fifths seen once. Sequencing was carried out using peripheral blood. The receptors come from an older man with acute or convalescent COVID-19.

The CDR3 DNA reads as TGTGCCACCGGTGGGGGGGGGCGAGCCGAGCAGTACTTC. Protein product: CATGGGGRAEQYF. The chain carries TRBV28 and TRBJ2-7, with D perhaps TRBD2 (7 bases). V dropped 10 bases and J dropped 6 bases, with 19 bases sitting between them. The CDR3 is made up of 13 amino acids. The germline gives CDR1 MDHEN, CDR2 SYDVKM.

In this sample, this clone turned up a few times. The chain is built from TRBV2 and TRBJ2-7; 9 bases line up with TRBD1. Trimming cost V 6 bases and J 3 bases; bases outside gene matches: 6. This CDR3 region has 14 residues. Germline V gives CDR1 SNHLY, CDR2 FYNNEI. In DNA, the CDR3 is TGTGCCAGCAGATCACAGGGGGCTTACTACGAGCAGTACTTC. It translates to CASRSQGAYYEQYF.

Remarks on this clone: Other DNA sequences in this specimen translate into the identical CDR3. The rearrangement links TRBV12-3 or TRBV12-4 to TRBJ2-7, with D unclear. This CDR3 region has 11 residues. V was trimmed by 6 bases and J by 2 bases, leaving 5 bases between them. CDR3 sequence reads: CASSPTYEQYF. CDR3 coding DNA: TGTGCCAGCAGCCCAACCTACGAGCAGTACTTC.

CDR3 sequence reads: CASSYSSDSDKGPQHF. The DNA for the CDR3 is TGTGCCAGCAGTTACTCGAGCGACAGCGATAAGGGGCCCCAGCATTTT. The chain joins TRBV6-5 to TRBJ1-5; D might be TRBD1 (5 bases). The V end was cut by 0 bases, the J end by 9 bases, with 18 bases between. There are 16 residues in the CDR3. The germline V gene encodes CDR1 MNHEY and CDR2 SVGAGI.

The rearrangement uses TRBV7-9 and TRBJ1-1, with TRBD1 matching 9 bases. Losses at the gene ends were 0 bases for V and 0 bases for J; bases not matched to a gene: 5. CDR1 is SEHNR, CDR2 FQNEAQ, per germline (reference sequence). This CDR3 has 17 amino acids. The chain's CDR3 is CASSLATGGAVNTEAFF. The CDR3 region has the DNA TGTGCCAGCAGCTTAGCTACAGGGGGCGCGGTGAACACTGAAGCTTTCTTT.

A single count supports this clone. The chain links TRBV30 to TRBJ1-1; possibly TRBD1 for D (5 bases). The CDR3 runs to 13 residues. V was shortened by 4 bases and J by 3 bases, with 12 bases between the two germline ends. Germline CDR1 GTSNPN, CDR2 SVGIG (reference sequence). The DNA for the CDR3 is TGTGCCTGGAACAAGGGAGGGGACACTGAAGCTTTCTTT. It specifies CAWNKGGDTEAFF. Full variable domain (missing parts from reference TRBV30 and TRBJ1-1): SQTIHQWPATLVQPVGSPLSLECTVEGTSNPNLYWYRQAAGRGLQLLFYSVGIGQISSEVPQNLSASRPQDRQFILSSKKLLLSDSGFYLCAWNKGGDTEAFFGQGTRLTVV.

This clone was counted a single time. The chain recombines TRBV6-6 with TRBJ2-5; the D gene is possibly TRBD2 (5 bases). This CDR3 has 15 amino acids. V lost 4 bases, J lost 2 bases, and 14 bases lay in between. CDR1 is MNHNY, CDR2 SVGAGI, per germline (reference sequence). The CDR3 DNA reads TGTGCCAGCAGTTCAGGAGGAAGAGGGCAAGAGACCCAGTACTTC. Protein sequence: CASSSGGRGQETQYF.

The genes are TRBV24-1 and TRBJ1-5; TRBD1 aligns across 7 bases. Trimming at V came to 4 bases and at J to 3 bases, leaving 8 bases not matched to a gene. The CDR3 spans 16 residues. Per germline, CDR1 KGHDR and CDR2 SFDVKD. The CDR3 bases are TGTGCCACCAGTGACCTTGGGACAGTTTCCAATCAGCCCCAGCATTTT. Translated, it gives CATSDLGTVSNQPQHF.

The J gene is TRBJ1-1, the V gene TRBV7-2, with 7 bases matching TRBD1. CDR3 size: 16 residues. The junction had 5 bases not matched to a gene; V was cut back by 1 base and J by 0 bases. Germline V gene data show CDR1 as SGHTA and CDR2 as FQGNSA. The CDR3 spells CASSLGQGDLNTEAFF. As DNA, the CDR3 is TGTGCCAGCAGCTTAGGACAGGGAGACTTGAACACTGAAGCTTTCTTT.

The rearrangement links TRBV7-2 to TRBJ1-1; weak D call: TRBD1 (6 bases). Trimming left V 1 base short and J 3 bases short, with 12 bases between. There are 15 residues in the CDR3. The germline CDR1 and CDR2 sequences are SGHTA and FQGNSA. The CDR3 nucleotides are TGTGCCAGCAGCTTAGTAGGGGGTTTCGACACTGAAGCTTTCTTT. Residues: CASSLVGGFDTEAFF.

The J gene is TRBJ1-5, the V gene TRBV6-5; TRBD1 might be the D (5 bases). Germline V gene lookup returns CDR1 MNHEY and CDR2 SVGAGI. CDR3 length: 15 residues. Trimming took off 5 bases at V and 0 bases at J, with 11 bases between the two ends. CDR3 in amino acids: CASSRQTPSNQPQHF. The DNA for the CDR3 is TGTGCCAGCAGTAGACAGACTCCTAGCAATCAGCCCCAGCATTTT.

This clone was recorded once. The V and J genes are TRBV6-5 and TRBJ2-3; TRBD2 is a possible D gene (6 bases). The germline gives CDR1 MNHEY, CDR2 SVGAGI. The CDR3 contains 15 residues. V shed 6 bases and J shed 0 bases, with 13 bases lying between them. CDR3: CASSSGTFSTDTQYF. In nucleotides, the CDR3 is TGTGCCAGCAGCTCCGGGACTTTTAGCACAGATACGCAGTATTTT.

This clone has a single count. The chain combines TRBV5-1 with TRBJ1-5; TRBD1 matches at 7 bases. V gave up 2 bases and J gave up 3 bases; unmatched junction bases: 5. In germline, CDR1 is SGHRS, CDR2 YFSETQ. The CDR3 totals 15 residues. CDR3 bases: TGCGCCAGCAGCTTAACCGGGACAGACAATCAGCCCCAGCATTTT. It yields the protein CASSLTGTDNQPQHF.

The gene calls are TRBV19 and TRBJ1-2, with TRBD1 matching over 8 bases. Germline trimming cut 6 bases from V and 3 bases from J; bases unmatched to any gene: 6. Germline V gives CDR1 LNHDA, CDR2 SQIVND (reference sequence). The CDR3 length is 14 residues. CDR3: CASSPDRVDYGYTF. The CDR3 DNA reads TGTGCCAGTAGCCCGGACAGGGTAGACTATGGCTACACCTTC. The full variable domain, completed using reference TRBV19 and TRBJ1-2, is DGGITQSPKYLFRKEGQNVTLSCEQNLNHDAMYWYRQDPGQGLRLIYYSQIVNDFQKGDIAEGYSVSREKKESFPLTVTSAQKNPTAFYLCASSPDRVDYGYTFGSGTRLTVV.

The J gene is TRBJ1-5, the V gene TRBV6-1, with D tentatively TRBD1 (6 bases). V was pared by 2 bases and J by 7 bases, with 12 bases between. CDR3 length: 14 residues. Germline V gene data show CDR1 as MNHNS and CDR2 as SASEGT. The CDR3 region is CASSEMGARQPQHF. The CDR3 nucleotides read TGTGCCAGCAGTGAAATGGGGGCTAGACAGCCCCAGCATTTT.

The V gene is TRBV3-1 (or the pseudogene TRBV3-2), the J gene TRBJ1-1, with D perhaps TRBD1 (6 bases). The length of the CDR3 is 13 residues. CDR1 LGHDT and CDR2 YNNKEL come from the germline V gene (reference sequence). V was trimmed by 3 bases and J by 4 bases, leaving 9 bases between them. This CDR3 reads CASSQGAPTEAFF. CDR3 nucleotides: TGTGCCAGCAGCCAGGGGGCGCCCACTGAAGCTTTCTTT.

The rearrangement uses TRBV27 and TRBJ2-1; maybe TRBD2 (6 bases). Germline V gene lookup returns CDR1 MNHEY and CDR2 SMNVEV (reference sequence). Trimming took off 3 bases at V and 9 bases at J, with 15 bases between the two ends. The CDR3 sequence is 14 residues long. The CDR3 is CASSFAGRGSEQFF. The CDR3 DNA reads as TGTGCCAGCAGTTTTGCCGGGAGAGGGAGTGAGCAGTTCTTC.

The chain is built from TRBV19 and TRBJ2-1, with 7 bases identical to TRBD1. This CDR3 is 13 amino acids long. CDR1 and CDR2 from the germline V gene are LNHDA and SQIVND (reference sequence). Trimming removed 4 bases from V and 5 bases from J; junction bases left unmatched: 2. The CDR3 DNA is TGTGCCAGTAGTAAGAGGGGGCACAATGAGCAGTTCTTC. Its protein is CASSKRGHNEQFF.

J is TRBJ2-2 and V is TRBV19, with 8 bases matching TRBD1. Germline CDR1 is LNHDA and CDR2 is SQIVND (reference sequence). Trimming removed 6 bases from V and 4 bases from J; junction bases left unmatched: 4. The CDR3 is made up of 14 amino acids. The CDR3: CASRAQGATGELFF. The CDR3, as DNA: TGTGCCAGTAGAGCCCAGGGGGCCACCGGGGAGCTGTTTTTT. The entire variable domain, with the rest obtained from reference TRBV19 and TRBJ2-2, is as follows: DGGITQSPKYLFRKEGQNVTLSCEQNLNHDAMYWYRQDPGQGLRLIYYSQIVNDFQKGDIAEGYSVSREKKESFPLTVTSAQKNPTAFYLCASRAQGATGELFFGEGSRLTVL.

The J gene is TRBJ1-3, the V gene TRBV28; 7 nucleotides agree with TRBD1. The V gene's germline CDR1 is MDHEN and CDR2 SYDVKM. The CDR3 length is 14 residues. V shed 7 bases and J 2 bases; nucleotides not matched to a gene: 5. The CDR3 coding sequence is TGTGCCAGCAACAGGGGCGCTACTGGAAACACCATATATTTT. Its translation is CASNRGATGNTIYF.

The V gene is TRBV15, the J gene TRBJ1-5; possibly TRBD1 for D (5 bases). From germline, CDR1 is LNHNV and CDR2 YYDKDF (reference sequence). The CDR3 sequence is 17 residues long. V gave up 0 bases and J gave up 0 bases, with 12 bases separating them. The CDR3 loop is CATSRDQGGYSNQPQHF. DNA of the CDR3: TGTGCCACCAGCAGAGATCAGGGCGGATATAGCAATCAGCCCCAGCATTTT.

The V call is TRBV27, the J call TRBJ2-7; TRBD1 might be the D (5 bases). The V end was cut by 4 bases, the J end by 0 bases, with 13 bases between. This CDR3 spans 15 amino acids. In germline, CDR1 is MNHEY, CDR2 SMNVEV (reference sequence). The CDR3: CASSSLSTASYEQYF. The CDR3 nucleotides read TGTGCCAGCAGTTCCCTCTCGACAGCCTCCTACGAGCAGTACTTC.

The rearrangement links TRBV19 to TRBJ1-5; 8 nucleotides align to TRBD1. This CDR3 region has 16 residues. CDR1 and CDR2 from the germline V gene are LNHDA and SQIVND (reference sequence). The junction had 9 bases not matched to a gene; V was cut back by 5 bases and J by 3 bases. The CDR3 here is CASSATGVAFNQPQHF. The CDR3 DNA reads TGTGCCAGTAGTGCGACAGGGGTGGCCTTCAATCAGCCCCAGCATTTT.

The table lists this clone with a count of one. The rearrangement links TRBV4-2 to TRBJ2-2; tentatively, D is TRBD2 (7 bases). Trimming stripped 5 bases from V and 6 bases from J, with 16 bases between. The germline CDR1 and CDR2 sequences are LGHNA and YNFKEQ. The CDR3 consists of 15 residues. The CDR3 loop is CASSMGGGSPGELFF. The CDR3 nucleotides read TGTGCCAGCAGCATGGGGGGGGGCTCCCCCGGGGAGCTGTTTTTT.

The chain joins TRBV5-4 to TRBJ1-2; D is ambiguous. The V end lost 0 bases, the J end lost 10 bases, and 16 bases lay between the germline ends. CDR1 and CDR2 (germline): SGHNT, YYREEE (reference sequence). This CDR3 contains 14 residues. CDR3 sequence: CASSLDYGLKVYTF. Here the CDR3 DNA reads TGTGCCAGCAGCTTGGATTACGGGTTGAAGGTCTACACCTTC.

The rearrangement links TRBV5-1 to TRBJ1-2; D may be TRBD1 (6 bases). Germline lookup yields CDR1 SGHRS and CDR2 YFSETQ. The CDR3 has 13 amino acids. Between the trimmed V and J ends, which lost 4 bases and 4 bases, there was a span of 11 bases. This CDR3 reads CASSPQGAYGYTF. CDR3 coding DNA: TGCGCCAGCAGCCCACAGGGTGCCTATGGCTACACCTTC.

This chain uses TRBV19 with TRBJ2-7; 10 positions agree with TRBD2. V shed 5 bases, J shed 1 base, and the junction held 5 bases outside the gene matches. The CDR3 totals 15 residues. Germline V CDR1 and CDR2: LNHDA, SQIVND (reference sequence). The CDR3 DNA sequence: TGTGCCAGTAGTGATCTAGCGGGAGCGTCCTACGAGCAGTACTTC. This codes for CASSDLAGASYEQYF.

This sequence joins TRBV7-8 and TRBJ1-3; 10 positions agree with TRBD1. The J segment lost 3 bases and the V segment lost 4 bases, leaving 6 bases of the junction unmatched. The CDR3 loop spans 16 amino acids. Germline V gives CDR1 SGHVS, CDR2 FQNEAQ. The CDR3 spells CASSSVTGGSGNTIYF. The CDR3 DNA reads TGTGCCAGCAGCTCAGTGACAGGGGGCAGTGGAAACACCATATATTTT.

The chain uses TRBV5-1 and TRBJ2-2; D is unresolved. V lost 0 bases and J lost 0, with 9 bases in between. This CDR3 contains 16 residues. The germline V gene has CDR1 SGHRS and CDR2 YFSETQ. Written as DNA, the CDR3 is TGCGCCAGCAGCTTGGCCCTTAGTGCGAACACCGGGGAGCTGTTTTTT. This translates into CASSLALSANTGELFF.

The chain has TRBV5-1 and TRBJ2-5; TRBD1 agrees at 7 bases. CDR1 is SGHRS, CDR2 YFSETQ, per germline. This CDR3 has 14 amino acids. Germline trimming cut 4 bases from V and 7 bases from J; bases unmatched to any gene: 10. This CDR3 reads CASSTGTDLGTQYF. The CDR3 nucleotides read TGCGCCAGCAGCACCGGGACAGATCTCGGGACCCAGTACTTC.

The rearrangement joins TRBV11-3 to TRBJ2-1; D might be TRBD1 (7 bases). V gave up 1 base and J gave up 7 bases, with 14 bases separating them. The CDR3 totals 15 residues. Germline CDR1 and CDR2: SGHNT and YENEEA. As DNA, the CDR3 is TGTGCCAGCAGCTTAGGGAGGGGGCGCGATAATGAGCAGTTCTTC. Translation gives CASSLGRGRDNEQFF.